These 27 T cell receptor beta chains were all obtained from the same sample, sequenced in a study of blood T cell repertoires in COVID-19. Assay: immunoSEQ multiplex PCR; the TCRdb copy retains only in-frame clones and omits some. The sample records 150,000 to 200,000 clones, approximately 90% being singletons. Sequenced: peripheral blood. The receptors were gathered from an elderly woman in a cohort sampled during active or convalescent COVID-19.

CDR3 sequence (DNA): TGTGCCAGCCAAATCCTGTCGGGGGGACCCACAGATACGCAGTATTTT. It codes for CASQILSGGPTDTQYF. The chain uses TRBV5-4 and TRBJ2-3; the match to TRBD2 covers 7 bases. With 7 bases clipped from V and 2 bases from J, the junction kept 13 bases outside the gene matches. CDR1 is SGHNT, CDR2 YYREEE, per germline (reference sequence). The CDR3 extends over 16 amino acids.

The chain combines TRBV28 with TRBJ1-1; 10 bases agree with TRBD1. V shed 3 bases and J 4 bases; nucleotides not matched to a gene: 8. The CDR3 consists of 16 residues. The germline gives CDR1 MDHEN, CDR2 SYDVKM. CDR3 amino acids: CASSFGDRGFGTEAFF. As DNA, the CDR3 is TGTGCCAGCAGTTTCGGGGACAGGGGTTTCGGCACTGAAGCTTTCTTT. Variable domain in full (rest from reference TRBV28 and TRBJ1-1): DVKVTQSSRYLVKRTGEKVFLECVQDMDHENMFWYRQDPGLGLRLIYFSYDVKMKEKGDIPEGYSVSREKKERFSLILESASTNQTSMYLCASSFGDRGFGTEAFFGQGTRLTVV.

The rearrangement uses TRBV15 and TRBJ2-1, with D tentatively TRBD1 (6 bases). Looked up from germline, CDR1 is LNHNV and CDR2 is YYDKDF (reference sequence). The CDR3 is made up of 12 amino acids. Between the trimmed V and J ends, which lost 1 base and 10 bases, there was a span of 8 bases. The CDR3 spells CATSRAGTEQFF. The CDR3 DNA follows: TGTGCCACCAGCAGAGCCGGGACAGAGCAGTTCTTC.

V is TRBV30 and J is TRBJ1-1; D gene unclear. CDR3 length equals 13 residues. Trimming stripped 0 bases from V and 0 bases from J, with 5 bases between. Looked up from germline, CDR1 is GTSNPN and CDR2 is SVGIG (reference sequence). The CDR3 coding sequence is TGTGCCTGGAGTGTATCAGTGAACACTGAAGCTTTCTTT. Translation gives CAWSVSVNTEAFF.

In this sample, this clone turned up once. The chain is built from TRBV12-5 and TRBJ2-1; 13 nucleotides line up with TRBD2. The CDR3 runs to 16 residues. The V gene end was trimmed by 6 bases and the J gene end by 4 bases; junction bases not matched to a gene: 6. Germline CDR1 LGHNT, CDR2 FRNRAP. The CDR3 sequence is CASGLGTSGDYNEQFF. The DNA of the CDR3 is TGTGCTAGTGGCCTCGGGACTAGCGGGGATTACAATGAGCAGTTCTTC. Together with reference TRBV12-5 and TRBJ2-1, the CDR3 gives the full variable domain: DARVTQTPRHKVTEMGQEVTMRCQPILGHNTVFWYRQTMMQGLELLAYFRNRAPLDDSGMPKDRFSAEMPDATLATLKIQPSEPRDSAVYFCASGLGTSGDYNEQFFGPGTRLTVL.

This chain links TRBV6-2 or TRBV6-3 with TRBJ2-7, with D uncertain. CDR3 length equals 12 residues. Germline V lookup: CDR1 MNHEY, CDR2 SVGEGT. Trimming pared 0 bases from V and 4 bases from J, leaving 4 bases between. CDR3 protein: CASSYSRYEQYF. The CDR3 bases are TGTGCCAGCAGTTACTCACGGTACGAGCAGTACTTC.

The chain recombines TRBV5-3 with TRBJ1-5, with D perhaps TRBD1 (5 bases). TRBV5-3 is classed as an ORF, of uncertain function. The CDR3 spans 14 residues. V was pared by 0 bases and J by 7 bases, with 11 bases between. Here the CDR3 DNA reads TGTGCCAGAAGCTTGGCCCAGGGTGACCAGCCCCAGCATTTT. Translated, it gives CARSLAQGDQPQHF.

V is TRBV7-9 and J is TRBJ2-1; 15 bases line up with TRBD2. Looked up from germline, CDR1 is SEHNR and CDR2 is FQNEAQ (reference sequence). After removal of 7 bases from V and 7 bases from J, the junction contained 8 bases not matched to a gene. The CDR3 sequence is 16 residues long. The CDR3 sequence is CASIWTSGGAGNEQFF. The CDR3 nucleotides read TGTGCCAGCATTTGGACTAGCGGGGGGGCTGGGAATGAGCAGTTCTTC.

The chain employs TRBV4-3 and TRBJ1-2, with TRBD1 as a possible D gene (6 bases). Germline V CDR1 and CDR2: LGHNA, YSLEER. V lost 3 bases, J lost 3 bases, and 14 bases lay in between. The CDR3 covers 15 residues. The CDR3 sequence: CASSQLRDTHYGYTF. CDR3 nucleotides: TGCGCCAGCAGCCAGCTCCGGGACACACACTATGGCTACACCTTC.

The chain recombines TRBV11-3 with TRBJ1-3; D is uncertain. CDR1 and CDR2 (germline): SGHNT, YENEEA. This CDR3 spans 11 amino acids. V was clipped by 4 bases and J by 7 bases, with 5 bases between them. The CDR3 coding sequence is TGTGCCAGCAGCTCTTCGAACACCATATATTTT. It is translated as CASSSSNTIYF.

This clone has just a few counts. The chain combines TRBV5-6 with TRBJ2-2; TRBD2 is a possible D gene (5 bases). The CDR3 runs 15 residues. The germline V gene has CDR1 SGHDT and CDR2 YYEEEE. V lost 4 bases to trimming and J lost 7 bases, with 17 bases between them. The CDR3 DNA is TGTGCCAGCAGCCCTGGTCCGGGGTCCGGCGGGGAGCTGTTTTTT. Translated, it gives CASSPGPGSGGELFF.

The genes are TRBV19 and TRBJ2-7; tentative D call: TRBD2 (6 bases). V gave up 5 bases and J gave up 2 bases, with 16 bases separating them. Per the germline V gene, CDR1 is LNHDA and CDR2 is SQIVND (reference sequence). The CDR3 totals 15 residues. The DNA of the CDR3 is TGTGCCAGTAGTCCCTCCTGGGGCGGGACCTACGAGCAGTACGTC. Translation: CASSPSWGGTYEQYV.

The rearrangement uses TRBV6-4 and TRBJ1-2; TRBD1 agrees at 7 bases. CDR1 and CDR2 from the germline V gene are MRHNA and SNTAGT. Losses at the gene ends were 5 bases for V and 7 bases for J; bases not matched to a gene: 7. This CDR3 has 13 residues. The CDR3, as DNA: TGTGCCAGCAGTCCACAGGGGCTTACTGGCTACACCTTC. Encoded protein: CASSPQGLTGYTF.

CDR3 sequence (DNA): TGTGCCAGCAGTTTTATCGCGTTGCAGGGATCCTCACCCCTCCACTTT. Amino acids: CASSFIALQGSSPLHF. The chain joins TRBV28 to TRBJ1-6, with D possibly TRBD1 on 5 matching bases. Germline V gives CDR1 MDHEN, CDR2 SYDVKM. The V end was cut by 3 bases, the J end by 10 bases, with 19 bases between. The CDR3 runs 16 residues.

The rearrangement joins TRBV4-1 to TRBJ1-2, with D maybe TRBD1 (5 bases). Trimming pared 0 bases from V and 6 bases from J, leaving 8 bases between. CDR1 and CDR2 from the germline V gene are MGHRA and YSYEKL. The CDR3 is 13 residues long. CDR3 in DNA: TGCGCCAGCAGCCAAGATCCAGGGAATGGCTACACCTTC. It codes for CASSQDPGNGYTF.

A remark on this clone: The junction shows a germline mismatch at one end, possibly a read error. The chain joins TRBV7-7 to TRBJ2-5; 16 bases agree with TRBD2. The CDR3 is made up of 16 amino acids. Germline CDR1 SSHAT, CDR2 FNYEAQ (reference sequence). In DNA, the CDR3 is TGTGCTAGCAGCCGGGGACTAGCGGGGGGGCAAGAGACCCAGTACTTC. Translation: CASSRGLAGGQETQYF. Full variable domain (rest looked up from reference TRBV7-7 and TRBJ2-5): GAGVSQSPRYKVTKRGQDVTLRCDPISSHATLYWYQQALGQGPEFLTYFNYEAQPDKSGLPSDRFSAERPEGSISTLTIQRTEQRDSAMYRCASSRGLAGGQETQYFGPGTRLLVL.

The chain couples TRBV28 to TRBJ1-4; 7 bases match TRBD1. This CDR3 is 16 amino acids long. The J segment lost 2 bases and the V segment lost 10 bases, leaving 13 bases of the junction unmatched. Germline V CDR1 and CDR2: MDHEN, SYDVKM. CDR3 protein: CATEGVVGQTNEKLFF. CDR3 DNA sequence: TGTGCCACCGAAGGGGTAGTGGGACAGACTAATGAAAAACTGTTTTTT.

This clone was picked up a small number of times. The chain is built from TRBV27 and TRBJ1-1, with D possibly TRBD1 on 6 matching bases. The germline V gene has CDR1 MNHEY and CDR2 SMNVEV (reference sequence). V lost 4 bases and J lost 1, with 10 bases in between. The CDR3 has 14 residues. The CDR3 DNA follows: TGTGCCAGCAGTTCCCCCAGGGGGAACACTGAAGCTTTCTTT. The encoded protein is CASSSPRGNTEAFF.

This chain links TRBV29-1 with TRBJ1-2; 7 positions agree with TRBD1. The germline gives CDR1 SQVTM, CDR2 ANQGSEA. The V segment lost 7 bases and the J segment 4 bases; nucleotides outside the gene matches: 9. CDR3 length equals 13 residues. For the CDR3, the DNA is TGCAGCGCCGTTTCCCCAGGGGGCTATGGCTACACCTTC. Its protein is CSAVSPGGYGYTF.

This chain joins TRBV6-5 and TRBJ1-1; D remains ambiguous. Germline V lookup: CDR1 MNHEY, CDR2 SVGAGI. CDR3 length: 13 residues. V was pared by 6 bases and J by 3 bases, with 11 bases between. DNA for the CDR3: TGTGCCAGCAGATACGACACCTACACTGAAGCTTTCTTT. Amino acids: CASRYDTYTEAFF.

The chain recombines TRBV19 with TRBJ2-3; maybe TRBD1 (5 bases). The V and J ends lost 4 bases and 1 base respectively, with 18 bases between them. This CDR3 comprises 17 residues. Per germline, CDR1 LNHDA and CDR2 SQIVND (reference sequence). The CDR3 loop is CASSSSLRDYGTDTQYF. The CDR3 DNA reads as TGTGCCAGTAGTAGTTCCCTCAGGGATTATGGCACAGATACGCAGTATTTT.

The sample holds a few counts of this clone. CDR3 nucleotide sequence: TGCACCAGCAGCCAAGCTGGCAGGGAGGTTGACGAAAACATTCAGTACTTC. Amino acid sequence: CTSSQAGREVDENIQYF. This chain links TRBV1 with TRBJ2-4; the listed D gene, TRBD2, was not tested against the DNA. TRBV1 is termed a pseudogene. The CDR3 is 17 residues long.

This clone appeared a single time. The CDR3 region is CASSWSGTGGSSDTQYF. Written as DNA, the CDR3 is TGCGCCAGCAGCTGGTCCGGGACAGGGGGCTCTTCAGATACGCAGTATTTT. The rearrangement links TRBV5-1 to TRBJ2-3; 12 bases align to TRBD1. This CDR3 has 17 amino acids. The V gene end was trimmed by 3 bases and the J gene end by 4 bases; junction bases not matched to a gene: 9. Germline CDR1 reads SGHRS; CDR2 reads YFSETQ.

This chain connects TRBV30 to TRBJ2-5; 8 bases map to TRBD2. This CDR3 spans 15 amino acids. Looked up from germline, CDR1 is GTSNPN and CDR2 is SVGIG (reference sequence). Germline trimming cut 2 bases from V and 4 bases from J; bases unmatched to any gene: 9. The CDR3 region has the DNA TGTGCCTGGAGTAGCACCGGGGGGGCGGGAGAGACCCAGTACTTC. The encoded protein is CAWSSTGGAGETQYF.

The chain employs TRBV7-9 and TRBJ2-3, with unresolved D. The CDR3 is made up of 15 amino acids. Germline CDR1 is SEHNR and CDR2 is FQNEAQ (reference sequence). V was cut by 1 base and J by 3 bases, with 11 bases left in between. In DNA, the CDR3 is TGTGCCAGCAGCTTAGGTCAGAGGCAGACAGATACGCAGTATTTT. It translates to CASSLGQRQTDTQYF.

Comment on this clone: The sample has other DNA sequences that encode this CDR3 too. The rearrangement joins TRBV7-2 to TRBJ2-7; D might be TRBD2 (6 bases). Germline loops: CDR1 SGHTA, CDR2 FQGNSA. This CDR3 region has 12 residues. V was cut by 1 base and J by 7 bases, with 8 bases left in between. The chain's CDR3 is CASSLDRGEQYF. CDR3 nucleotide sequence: TGTGCCAGCAGCTTAGATCGGGGGGAGCAGTACTTC.

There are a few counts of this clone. The CDR3 region has the DNA TGCGCCAGCAGCCAAGAGGTGGATGGACAGGACAAACTGAGGCCCCAGCATTTT. Translation: CASSQEVDGQDKLRPQHF. This sequence joins TRBV4-1 and TRBJ1-5; the match to TRBD1 covers 7 bases. The trim removed 0 bases at V and 9 bases at J, leaving 17 bases unmatched. Germline V gene lookup returns CDR1 MGHRA and CDR2 YSYEKL. The CDR3 contains 18 residues.